The present T cell receptor beta chain was sequenced within a study of blood T cell repertoires in COVID-19. Assay: immunoSEQ multiplex PCR; the TCRdb copy retains only in-frame clones and omits some. Of more than 200,000 clones listed, 84% are singletons. Trimming took off 7 bases at V and 2 bases at J, with 12 bases between the two ends. The germline CDR1 and CDR2 sequences are SQVTM and ANQGSEA. This CDR3 region has 14 residues. The clonotype comes from a man aged 55 to 70 with acute or convalescent COVID-19. The gene calls are TRBV29-1 and TRBJ2-6, with a tentative D call TRBD2 (6 bases). Input material: peripheral blood. The CDR3 sequence is CSASGEAGANVLTF. DNA of the CDR3: TGCAGCGCCTCGGGGGAGGCTGGGGCCAACGTCCTGACTTTC.